This paragraph covers one T cell receptor beta chain sequence. Sequenced by immunoSEQ multiplex PCR; TCRdb stores in-frame clones only, minus some. The sample includes 35,000 to 55,000 clones, around 93% seen only once; the top ten take under 2.5%. The data derive from a study of T cell changes during pregnancy in multiple sclerosis. Sequenced material: peripheral blood, taken in the third trimester of pregnancy. This receptor was obtained from a female donor with multiple sclerosis, enrolled in a pregnancy study.

Here the CDR3 DNA reads TGTGCCAGCAGCTTGGGGACAGGGAGGAACGAGCAGTACTTC. Its translation: CASSLGTGRNEQYF. The chain carries TRBV5-5 and TRBJ2-7; 8 bases line up with TRBD1. Germline-derived CDR1 and CDR2 are SGHKS and YYEKEE (reference sequence). The CDR3 is 14 amino acids. V lost 0 bases and J lost 5; bases outside the gene matches: 4.